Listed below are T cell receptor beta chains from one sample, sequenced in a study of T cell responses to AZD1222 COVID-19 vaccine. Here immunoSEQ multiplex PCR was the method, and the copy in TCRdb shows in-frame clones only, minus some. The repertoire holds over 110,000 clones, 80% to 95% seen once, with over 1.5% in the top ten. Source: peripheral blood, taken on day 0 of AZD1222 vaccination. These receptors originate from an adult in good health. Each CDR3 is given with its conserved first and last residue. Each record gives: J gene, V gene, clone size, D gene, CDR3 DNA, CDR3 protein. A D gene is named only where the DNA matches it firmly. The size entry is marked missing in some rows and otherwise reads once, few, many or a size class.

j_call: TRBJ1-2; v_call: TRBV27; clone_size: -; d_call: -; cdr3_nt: TGTGCCAGCAGTTGGGGACAAGGGGGAGGCTACACCTTC; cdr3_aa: CASSWGQGGGYTF
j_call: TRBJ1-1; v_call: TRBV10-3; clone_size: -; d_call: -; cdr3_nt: TGTGCCATCTTAGACCTGCCGAACACTGAAGCTTTCTTT; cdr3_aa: CAILDLPNTEAFF
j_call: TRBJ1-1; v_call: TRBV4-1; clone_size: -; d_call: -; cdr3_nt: TGCGCCAGCAGCCAATTCTGGGGGGACACTGAAGCTTTCTTT; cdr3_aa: CASSQFWGDTEAFF
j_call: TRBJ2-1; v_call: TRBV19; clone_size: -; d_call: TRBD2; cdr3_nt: TGTGCCAGTAGTATTGGACTAGCGGGAGGGTACAATGAGCAGTTCTTC; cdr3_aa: CASSIGLAGGYNEQFF
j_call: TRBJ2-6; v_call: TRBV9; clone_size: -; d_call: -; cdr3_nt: TGTGCCAGCAGCCTCCGGGGGGCGTCCGAACTCTTTAGCAACGTCCTGACTTTC; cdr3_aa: CASSLRGASELFSNVLTF
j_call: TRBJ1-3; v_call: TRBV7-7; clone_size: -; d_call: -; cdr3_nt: TGTGCCAGCAGCTTAGGCAGGTCGGACACCATATATTTT; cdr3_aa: CASSLGRSDTIYF
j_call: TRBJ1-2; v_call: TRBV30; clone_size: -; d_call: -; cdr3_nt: TGTGCCTGGAAACTACAGAGGGCGGGGGGCTACACCTTC; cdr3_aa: CAWKLQRAGGYTF
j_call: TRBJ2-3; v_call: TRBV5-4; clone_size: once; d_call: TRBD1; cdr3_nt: TGTGCCAGCAGCCGGACAGGGGGCGAAGTGGATACGCAGTATTTT; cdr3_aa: CASSRTGGEVDTQYF
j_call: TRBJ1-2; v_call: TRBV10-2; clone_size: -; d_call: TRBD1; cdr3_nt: TGCGCCAGCCTCCGGGACAGTTATGGCTACACCTTC; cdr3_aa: CASLRDSYGYTF
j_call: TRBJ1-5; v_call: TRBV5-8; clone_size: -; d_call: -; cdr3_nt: TGTGCCAGCAGCTTCCCGGTCGGGCCCCAGCATTTT; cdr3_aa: CASSFPVGPQHF
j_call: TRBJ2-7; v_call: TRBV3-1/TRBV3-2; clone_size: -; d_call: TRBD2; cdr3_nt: TGTGCCAGCAGCCAGACCACTAGCGGGAACTACGAGCAGTACTTC; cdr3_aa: CASSQTTSGNYEQYF
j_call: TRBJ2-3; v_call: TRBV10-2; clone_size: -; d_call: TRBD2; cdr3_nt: TGCGCCAGCAGTGAGCGGGCTAGCGGGATTTCAGATACGCAGTATTTT; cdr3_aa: CASSERASGISDTQYF
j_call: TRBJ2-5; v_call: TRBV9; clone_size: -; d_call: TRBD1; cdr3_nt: TGTGCCAGCAGTGGAGACAGGGTAGAGACCCAGTACTTC; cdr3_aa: CASSGDRVETQYF
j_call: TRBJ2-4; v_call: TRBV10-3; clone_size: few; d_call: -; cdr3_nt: TGTGCCATCAGTGAGTCTGAGGTGTTCGTAGCCAAAAACATTCAGTACTTC; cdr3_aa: CAISESEVFVAKNIQYF
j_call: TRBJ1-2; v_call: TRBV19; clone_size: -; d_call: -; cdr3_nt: TGTGCCAGTACGTGGTGGGGACGGGGTGACTATGGCTACACCTTC; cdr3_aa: CASTWWGRGDYGYTF
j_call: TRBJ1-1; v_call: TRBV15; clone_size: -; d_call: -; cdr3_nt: TGTGCCACCAGCAGGGGGGCAGGGACAGCTTTCTTT; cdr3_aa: CATSRGAGTAFF
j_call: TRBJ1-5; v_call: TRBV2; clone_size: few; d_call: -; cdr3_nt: TGTGCCAGCAGTAGGGTAACTCAGCCCCAGCATTTT; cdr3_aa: CASSRVTQPQHF
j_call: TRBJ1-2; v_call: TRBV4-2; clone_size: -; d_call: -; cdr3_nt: TGTGCCAGCAGCTCCCCTCCAGGGTACGTTGGAGGCTACACCTTC; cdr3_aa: CASSSPPGYVGGYTF
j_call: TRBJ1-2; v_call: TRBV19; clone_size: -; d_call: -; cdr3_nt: TGTGCCAGTAGTATCCTCGACGACGGGACCTGGTCCTATGGCTACACCTTC; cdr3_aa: CASSILDDGTWSYGYTF
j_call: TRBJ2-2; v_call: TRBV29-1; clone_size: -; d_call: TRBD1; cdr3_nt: TGCAGCGTTGAATATGACAGGGTTCGAGGGACCGGGGAGCTGTTTTTT; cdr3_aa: CSVEYDRVRGTGELFF
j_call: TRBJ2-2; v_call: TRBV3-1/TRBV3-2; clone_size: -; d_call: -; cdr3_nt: TGTGCCAGCAGCCAAGAGTACGCTACTTACACCGGGGAGCTGTTTTTT; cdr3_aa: CASSQEYATYTGELFF
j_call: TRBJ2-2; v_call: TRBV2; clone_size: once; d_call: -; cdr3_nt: TGTGCCAGCAGTTCACAGGGAGGGACCGGGGAGCTGTTTTTT; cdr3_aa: CASSSQGGTGELFF
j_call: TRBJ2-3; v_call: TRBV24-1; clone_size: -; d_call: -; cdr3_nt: TGTGCCACCAGTGATTTAGCGTCGGCCGGCAGCACAGATACGCAGTATTTT; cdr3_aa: CATSDLASAGSTDTQYF
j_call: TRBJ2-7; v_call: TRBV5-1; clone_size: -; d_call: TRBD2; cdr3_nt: TGCGCCAGCAGCTCGGGGACTAGCGGTAATTTGTACTTC; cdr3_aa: CASSSGTSGNLYF
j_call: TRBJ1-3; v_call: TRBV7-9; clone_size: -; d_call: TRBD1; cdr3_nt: TGTGCCAGCAGCGCAGGGACAGGGCTGACTGGAAACACCATATATTTT; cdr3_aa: CASSAGTGLTGNTIYF
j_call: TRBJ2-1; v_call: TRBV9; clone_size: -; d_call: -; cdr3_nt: TGTGCCAGCAGCGAGGGACTGCCTCTAGGGGGAAATGAGCAGTTCTTC; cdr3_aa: CASSEGLPLGGNEQFF
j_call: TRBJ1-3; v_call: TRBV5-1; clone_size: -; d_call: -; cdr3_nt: TGCGCCAGCAGCTTCAGGGGTTCTCTGCCTGGAAACACCATATATTTT; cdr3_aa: CASSFRGSLPGNTIYF
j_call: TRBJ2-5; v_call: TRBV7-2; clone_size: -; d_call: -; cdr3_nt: TGTGCCAGCAGCTTATTGGGGGAACAAGAGACCCAGTACTTC; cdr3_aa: CASSLLGEQETQYF
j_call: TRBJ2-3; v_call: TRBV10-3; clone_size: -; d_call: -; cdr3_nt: TGTGCCATCAGCGCTCCTGGCACAGATACGCAGTATTTT; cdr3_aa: CAISAPGTDTQYF
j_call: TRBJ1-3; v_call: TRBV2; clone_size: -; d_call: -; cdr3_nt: TGTGCCAGCAACGGAAACTCTGGAAACACCATATATTTT; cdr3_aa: CASNGNSGNTIYF
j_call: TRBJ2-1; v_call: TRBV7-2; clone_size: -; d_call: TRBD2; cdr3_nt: TGTGCCAGCAGCCCAGGACTAGTAGGGCCTTACAATGAGCAGTTCTTC; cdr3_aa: CASSPGLVGPYNEQFF